This T cell receptor (beta chain) was found in a study of patients and donors after allogeneic stem cell transplantation (dated by TCRdb to the early 2020s). The library was prepared using RT-PCR. Instrument on record: NextSeq 550. TCRdb passed the public sequencing reads through fastp at Q25 and MiXCR, retaining productive beta sequences. CDR3 protein duplicates are merged, each entry listing the most common genes and DNA. The sample has about 160,000 distinct CDR3 sequences on record, about 24% of them singletons. Roughly a quarter of the sample lies in the top ten. This clonotype occurred a few times. Its antigen remains undetermined. No clone much larger than this one lies a single base away; base qualities are absent. The CDR3 runs 12 amino acids, cysteine and phenylalanine included. Left in the record is the CDR3 DNA by itself, 36 bases read in frame from the first base.

Source material: blood, either unsorted or a sorted T cell fraction (not recorded which). The receptor chain draws on TRBV21-1 and TRBJ2-1. TRBV21-1 is noted as a pseudogene. This clonotype originated in a human donor who was either an allogeneic HSCT recipient or a stem cell or donor lymphocyte infusion donor (not recorded which). It is not recorded whose cells these are; they may come from a transplant donor. The CDR3 region reads CASPAKVNEQFF. The base sequence is TGTGCCAGCCCGGCTAAGGTAAATGAGCAGTTCTTC.